This T cell receptor (beta chain) was retrieved from a study of T-cell reconstitution after alpha-beta-depleted transplantation in children. Whole-study findings and limits: Surviving recipient T cells and thymic progenitors underlay high day-60 TCRbeta diversity in some patients. Reportedly, only several hundred clones from non-depleted graft cells drove alpha-beta T-cell counts at about two months.

Researchers prepared the TCRbeta library using unique molecular identifiers, the study reports. TCRdb reprocessed the PCR reads with MiXCR, giving one entry per CDR3 protein. The data show hundreds of thousands of distinct CDR3 sequences, around 12% seen once. The germline V and J ends were trimmed by 5 bases and 4 bases, with 10 bases remaining between them. This CDR3 has 13 residues. CDR1 and CDR2 from the germline V gene are SEHNR and FQNEAQ (reference sequence). This clonotype was counted a few times. Its antigen is undetermined. The source was PBMCs, collected before TCRalphabeta/CD19-depleted stem cell transplant. The receptor comes from a girl aged 2-15 years with congenital amegakaryocytic thrombocytopenia, due to receive a stem cell transplant. The V gene is TRBV7-9, the J gene TRBJ2-3, with unresolved D. CDR3 sequence (DNA): TGTGCCAGCAGCCCCCGGGCTTCAGATACGCAGTATTTT. The encoded protein is CASSPRASDTQYF.